This T cell receptor (beta chain) was found in a study of T-cell reconstitution after alpha-beta-depleted transplantation in children. About this clonotype: What it recognizes is unknown.

Study-wide results and caveats: Reportedly, only several hundred clones from non-depleted graft cells drove alpha-beta T-cell counts at about two months.

Molecular barcoding with unique molecular identifiers was used for the TCRbeta library. One entry per CDR3 protein, called by TCRdb with MiXCR from the PCR reads. The top ten clones hold about 4.8% of a sample with 200,000 to 250,000 distinct CDR3 sequences, more than 20% of them seen once. The trim removed 6 bases at V and 9 bases at J, leaving 5 bases unmatched. The CDR3 spans 13 residues. Sequencing was performed on PBMCs, mostly from graft donor cells, taken 360 days after TCRalphabeta/CD19-depleted stem cell transplant. The chain links TRBV12-3 or TRBV12-4 to TRBJ1-6, with 7 positions matching TRBD1. The clonotype was recovered from a female patient between 2 and 10 years old who had a stem cell transplant for congenital amegakaryocytic thrombocytopenia, so the T cells may come from the graft donor. CDR3 protein: CASRTGQGSPLHF. The CDR3 DNA is TGTGCCAGCAGGACAGGGCAAGGTTCACCCCTCCACTTT.